This TCR beta chain was observed in a study of cytomegalovirus exposure and HLA in healthy donors. PCR was performed using 60 Vbeta and 13 Jbeta primers. Sequencing used immunoSEQ multiplex PCR; TCRdb keeps in-frame clones, though not all of them. The repertoire holds about 110,000 clones, with approximately 80% as singletons. The CDR3 contains 14 residues. The junction had 6 bases not matched to a gene; V was cut back by 7 bases and J by 3 bases. Germline V gives CDR1 LNHDA, CDR2 SQIVND (reference sequence). V is TRBV19 and J is TRBJ2-3; TRBD2 aligns across 8 bases. The receptor was isolated from a woman aged 25 to 45 in good health and CMV-seropositive. The sequenced material came from PBMCs. The CDR3 DNA sequence: TGTGCCAGTAATAAAGCGGGGGCAACAGATACGCAGTATTTT. Its translation is CASNKAGATDTQYF.